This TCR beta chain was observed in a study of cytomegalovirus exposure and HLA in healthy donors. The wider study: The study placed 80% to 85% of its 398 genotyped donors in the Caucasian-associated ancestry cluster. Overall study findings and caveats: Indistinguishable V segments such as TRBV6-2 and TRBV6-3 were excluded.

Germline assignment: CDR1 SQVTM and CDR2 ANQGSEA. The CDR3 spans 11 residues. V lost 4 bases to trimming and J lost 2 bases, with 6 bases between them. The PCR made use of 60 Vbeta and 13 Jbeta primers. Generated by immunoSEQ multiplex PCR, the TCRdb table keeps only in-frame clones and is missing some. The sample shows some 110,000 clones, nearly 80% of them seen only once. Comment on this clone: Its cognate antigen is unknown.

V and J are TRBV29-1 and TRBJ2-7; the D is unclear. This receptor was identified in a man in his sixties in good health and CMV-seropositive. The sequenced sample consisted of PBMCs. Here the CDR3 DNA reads TGCAGCGTTGTTGTCACCTACGAGCAGTACTTC. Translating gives CSVVVTYEQYF.